This TCR beta chain was identified in a study of cytomegalovirus exposure and HLA in healthy donors. Points from the study as a whole: Donor immune exposure was known only as CMV serostatus.

Concerning this clone itself: Its antigen is currently unknown.

Primers included in the PCR were 60 Vbeta and 13 Jbeta primers. TCRdb's table, derived via immunoSEQ multiplex PCR, lists solely in-frame clones and lacks some. The data show about 160,000 clones, around 80% seen once. The CDR3 loop spans 19 amino acids. Germline values: CDR1 SGHTA, CDR2 FQGNSA. Losses at the gene ends were 6 bases for V and 3 bases for J; bases not matched to a gene: 18. The TCR originated in a male donor in good health and CMV-seropositive. Sequencing was performed on PBMCs. The chain carries TRBV7-2 and TRBJ2-3, with 10 bases aligning to TRBD2. The CDR3 loop is CASRHLSFKREGRTDTQYF. The CDR3 DNA is TGTGCCAGCAGGCACCTATCCTTCAAGCGGGAGGGCCGAACAGATACGCAGTATTTT. The variable domain in full, completed from reference TRBV7-2 and TRBJ2-3, reads GAGVSQSPSNKVTEKGKDVELRCDPISGHTALYWYRQSLGQGLEFLIYFQGNSAPDKSGLPSDRFSAERTGGSVSTLTIQRTQQEDSAVYLCASRHLSFKREGRTDTQYFGPGTRLTVL.